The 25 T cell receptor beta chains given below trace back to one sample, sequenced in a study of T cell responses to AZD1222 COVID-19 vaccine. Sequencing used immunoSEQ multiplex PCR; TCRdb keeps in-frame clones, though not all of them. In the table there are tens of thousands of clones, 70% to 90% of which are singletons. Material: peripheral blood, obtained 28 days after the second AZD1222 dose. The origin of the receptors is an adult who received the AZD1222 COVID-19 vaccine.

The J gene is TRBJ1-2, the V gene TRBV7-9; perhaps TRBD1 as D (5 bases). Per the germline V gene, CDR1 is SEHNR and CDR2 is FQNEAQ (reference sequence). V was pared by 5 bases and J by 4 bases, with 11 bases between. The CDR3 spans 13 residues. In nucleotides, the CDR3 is TGTGCCAGCAGCCGAGGGGTTGGCTATGGCTACACCTTC. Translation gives CASSRGVGYGYTF.

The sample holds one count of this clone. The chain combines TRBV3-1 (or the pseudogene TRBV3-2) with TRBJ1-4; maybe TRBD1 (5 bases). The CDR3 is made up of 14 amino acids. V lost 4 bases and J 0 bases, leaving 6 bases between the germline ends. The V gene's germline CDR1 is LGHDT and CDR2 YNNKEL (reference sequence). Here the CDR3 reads CASSPTATNEKLFF. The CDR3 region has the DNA TGTGCCAGCAGCCCGACAGCAACTAATGAAAAACTGTTTTTT.

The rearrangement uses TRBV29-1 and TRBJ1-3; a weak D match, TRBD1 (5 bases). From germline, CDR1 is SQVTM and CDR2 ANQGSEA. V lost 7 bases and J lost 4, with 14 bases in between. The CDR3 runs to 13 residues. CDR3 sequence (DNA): TGCAGCGCTGGGGACTGGCCCGGAAACACCATATATTTT. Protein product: CSAGDWPGNTIYF.

CDR3 protein: CATGPSGIDTQYF. In DNA, the CDR3 is TGTGCCACCGGGCCCTCCGGGATAGATACGCAGTATTTT. This sequence joins TRBV10-3 and TRBJ2-3; possible D gene TRBD2, 5 bases. Germline loops: CDR1 ENHRY, CDR2 SYGVKD. The CDR3 covers 13 residues. V gave up 10 bases and J gave up 5 bases, with 16 bases separating them.

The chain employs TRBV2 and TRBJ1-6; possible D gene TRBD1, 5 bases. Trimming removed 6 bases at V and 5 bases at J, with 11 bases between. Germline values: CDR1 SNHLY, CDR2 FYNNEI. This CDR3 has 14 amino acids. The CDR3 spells CASRRGVNNSPLHF. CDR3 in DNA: TGTGCCAGCAGGAGGGGAGTCAATAATTCACCCCTCCACTTT.

The CDR3 sequence is CASQMDRGRRLAFF. As DNA, the CDR3 is TGTGCCAGCCAGATGGACAGGGGGCGCAGGTTAGCTTTCTTT. The chain carries TRBV6-5 and TRBJ1-1; 11 bases line up with TRBD1. The CDR3 loop spans 14 amino acids. J lost 10 bases, V lost 8 bases, and 12 bases had no gene match. Germline V CDR1 and CDR2: MNHEY, SVGAGI.

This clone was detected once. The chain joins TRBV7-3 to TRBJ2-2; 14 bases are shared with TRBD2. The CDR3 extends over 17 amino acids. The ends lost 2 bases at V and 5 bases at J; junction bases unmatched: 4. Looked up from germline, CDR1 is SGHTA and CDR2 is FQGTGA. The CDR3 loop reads CASSLGTSGGGTGELFF. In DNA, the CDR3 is TGTGCCAGCAGCTTAGGGACTAGCGGGGGAGGAACCGGGGAGCTGTTTTTT.

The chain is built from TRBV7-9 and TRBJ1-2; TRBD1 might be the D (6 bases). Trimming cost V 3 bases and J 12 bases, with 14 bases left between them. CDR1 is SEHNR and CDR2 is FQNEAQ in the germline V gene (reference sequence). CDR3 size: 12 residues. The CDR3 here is CASSLVSGQHTF. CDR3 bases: TGTGCCAGCAGCTTGGTCTCCGGACAGCACACCTTC.

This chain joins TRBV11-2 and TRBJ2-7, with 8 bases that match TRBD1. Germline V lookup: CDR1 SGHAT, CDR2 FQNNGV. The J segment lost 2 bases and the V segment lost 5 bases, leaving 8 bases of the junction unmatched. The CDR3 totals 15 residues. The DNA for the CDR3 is TGTGCCAGCAGCCTAACCGGGACAGGACCCTACGAGCAGTACTTC. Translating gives CASSLTGTGPYEQYF.

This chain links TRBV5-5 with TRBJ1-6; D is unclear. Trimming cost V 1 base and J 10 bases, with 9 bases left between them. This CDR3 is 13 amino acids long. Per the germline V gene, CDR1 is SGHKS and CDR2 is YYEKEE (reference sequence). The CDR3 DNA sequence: TGTGCCAGCAGCTTGCAACGAGGATCACCCCTCCACTTT. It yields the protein CASSLQRGSPLHF. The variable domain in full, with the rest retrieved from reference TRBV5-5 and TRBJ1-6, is DAGVTQSPTHLIKTRGQQVTLRCSPISGHKSVSWYQQVLGQGPQFIFQYYEKEERGRGNFPDRFSARQFPNYSSELNVNALLLGDSALYLCASSLQRGSPLHFGNGTRLTVT.

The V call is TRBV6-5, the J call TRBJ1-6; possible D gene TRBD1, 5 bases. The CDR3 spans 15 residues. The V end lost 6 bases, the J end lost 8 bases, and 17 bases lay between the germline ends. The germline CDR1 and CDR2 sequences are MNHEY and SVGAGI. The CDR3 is CASSLGGGVHSPLHF. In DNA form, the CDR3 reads TGTGCCAGCAGCCTCGGGGGAGGGGTACATTCACCCCTCCACTTT.

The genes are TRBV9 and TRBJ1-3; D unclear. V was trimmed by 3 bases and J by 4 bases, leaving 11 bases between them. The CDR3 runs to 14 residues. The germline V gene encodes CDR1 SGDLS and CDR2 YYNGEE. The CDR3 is CASSGYSQGNTIYF. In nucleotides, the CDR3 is TGTGCCAGCAGCGGATATTCACAGGGAAACACCATATATTTT.

The CDR3 sequence: CAWNQNSGNTIYF. In DNA form, the CDR3 reads TGTGCCTGGAACCAGAACTCTGGAAACACCATATATTTT. This chain links TRBV30 with TRBJ1-3; D is ambiguous. Per germline, CDR1 GTSNPN and CDR2 SVGIG (reference sequence). This CDR3 has 13 residues. Trimming took 4 bases from V and 0 from J, leaving 7 bases between them. Full variable domain (missing parts from reference TRBV30 and TRBJ1-3): SQTIHQWPATLVQPVGSPLSLECTVEGTSNPNLYWYRQAAGRGLQLLFYSVGIGQISSEVPQNLSASRPQDRQFILSSKKLLLSDSGFYLCAWNQNSGNTIYFGEGSWLTVV.

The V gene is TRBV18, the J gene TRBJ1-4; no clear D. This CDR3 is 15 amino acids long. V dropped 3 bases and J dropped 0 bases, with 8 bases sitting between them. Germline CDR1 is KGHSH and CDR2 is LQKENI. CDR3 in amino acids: CASSPWAATNEKLFF. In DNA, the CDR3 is TGTGCCAGCTCACCCTGGGCTGCAACTAATGAAAAACTGTTTTTT.

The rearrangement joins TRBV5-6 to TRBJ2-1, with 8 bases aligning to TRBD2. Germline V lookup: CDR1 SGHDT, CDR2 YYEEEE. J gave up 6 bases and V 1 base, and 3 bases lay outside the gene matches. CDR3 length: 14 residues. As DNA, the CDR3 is TGTGCCAGCAGCTTGTATAGCGGGGTCAATGAGCAGTTCTTC. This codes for CASSLYSGVNEQFF.

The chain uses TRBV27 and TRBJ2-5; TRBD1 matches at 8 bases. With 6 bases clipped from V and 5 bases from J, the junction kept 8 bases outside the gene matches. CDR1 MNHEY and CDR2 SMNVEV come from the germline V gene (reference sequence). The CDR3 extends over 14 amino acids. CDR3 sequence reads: CASRRTGWGETQYF. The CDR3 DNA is TGTGCCAGCAGGCGGACAGGGTGGGGTGAGACCCAGTACTTC.

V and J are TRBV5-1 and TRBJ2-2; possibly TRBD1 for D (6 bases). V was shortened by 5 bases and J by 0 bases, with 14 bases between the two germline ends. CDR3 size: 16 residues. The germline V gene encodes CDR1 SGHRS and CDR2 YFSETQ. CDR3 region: CASRPGRGANTGELFF. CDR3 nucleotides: TGCGCCAGCAGACCGGGCAGGGGCGCGAACACCGGGGAGCTGTTTTTT. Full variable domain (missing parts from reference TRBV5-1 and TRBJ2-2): KAGVTQTPRYLIKTRGQQVTLSCSPISGHRSVSWYQQTPGQGLQFLFEYFSETQRNKGNFPGRFSGRQFSNSRSEMNVSTLELGDSALYLCASRPGRGANTGELFFGEGSRLTVL.

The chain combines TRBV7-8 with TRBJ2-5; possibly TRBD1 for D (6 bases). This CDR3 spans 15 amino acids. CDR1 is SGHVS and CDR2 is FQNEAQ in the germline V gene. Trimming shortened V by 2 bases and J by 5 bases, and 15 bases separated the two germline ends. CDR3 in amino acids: CASSLIQGTFETQYF. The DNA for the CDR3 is TGTGCCAGCAGCTTAATACAGGGAACATTTGAGACCCAGTACTTC.

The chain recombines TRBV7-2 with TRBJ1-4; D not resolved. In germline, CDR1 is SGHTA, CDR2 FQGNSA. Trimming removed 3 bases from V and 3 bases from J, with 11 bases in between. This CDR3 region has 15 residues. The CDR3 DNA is TGTGCCAGCAGCTTTAATCCGGGGTCTAATGAAAAACTGTTTTTT. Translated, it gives CASSFNPGSNEKLFF.

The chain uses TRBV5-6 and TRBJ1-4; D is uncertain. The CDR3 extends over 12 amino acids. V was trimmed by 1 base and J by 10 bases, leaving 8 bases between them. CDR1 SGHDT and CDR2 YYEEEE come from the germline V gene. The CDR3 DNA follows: TGTGCCAGCAGCTTGAACAGTCGAAAACTGTTTTTT. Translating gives CASSLNSRKLFF.

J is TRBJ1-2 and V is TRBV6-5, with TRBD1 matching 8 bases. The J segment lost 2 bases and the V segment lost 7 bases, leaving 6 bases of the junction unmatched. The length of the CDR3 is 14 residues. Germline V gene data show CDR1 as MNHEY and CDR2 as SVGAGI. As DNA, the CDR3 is TGTGCCAGCAAAACAGGGGGGCCCAACTATGGCTACACCTTC. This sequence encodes CASKTGGPNYGYTF.

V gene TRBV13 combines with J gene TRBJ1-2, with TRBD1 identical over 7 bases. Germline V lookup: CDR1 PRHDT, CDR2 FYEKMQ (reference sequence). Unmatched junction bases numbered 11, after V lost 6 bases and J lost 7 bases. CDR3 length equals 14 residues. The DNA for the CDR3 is TGTGCCAGCAGGTTCTCATTGGCAGGGGGTGGCTACACCTTC. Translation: CASRFSLAGGGYTF.

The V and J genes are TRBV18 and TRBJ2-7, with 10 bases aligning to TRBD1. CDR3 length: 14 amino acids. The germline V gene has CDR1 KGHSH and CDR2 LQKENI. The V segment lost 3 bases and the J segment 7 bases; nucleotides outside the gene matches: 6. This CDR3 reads CASSPIDRGREQYF. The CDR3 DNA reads TGTGCCAGCTCACCGATCGACAGGGGGCGGGAGCAGTACTTC.

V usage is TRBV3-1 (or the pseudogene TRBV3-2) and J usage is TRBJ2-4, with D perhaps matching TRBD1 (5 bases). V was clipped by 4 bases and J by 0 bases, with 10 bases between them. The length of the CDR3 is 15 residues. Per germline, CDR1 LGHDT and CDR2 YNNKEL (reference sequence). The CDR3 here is CASSRKGAAKNIQYF. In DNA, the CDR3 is TGTGCCAGCAGCCGGAAAGGGGCAGCCAAAAACATTCAGTACTTC.

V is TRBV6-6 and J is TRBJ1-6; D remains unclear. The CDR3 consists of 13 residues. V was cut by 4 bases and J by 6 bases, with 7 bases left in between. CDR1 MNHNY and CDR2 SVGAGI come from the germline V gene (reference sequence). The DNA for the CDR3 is TGTGCCAGCAGTTTCGACCCTAATTCACCCCTCCACTTT. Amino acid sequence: CASSFDPNSPLHF.